These T cell receptor beta chains were read from a single sample in a study of post-analysis software for immune sequencing data. TCRdb itself ran the PCR reads through MiXCR, one entry per CDR3 protein. The repertoire consists of some 500,000 distinct CDR3 sequences, with roughly 45% occurring once and the leading ten covering around an eighth. The sample taken for sequencing was blood. The source is a girl between 10 and 17 years old with multiple sclerosis. Each CDR3 is given without its conserved first and last residue. Fields, in order: J gene, V gene, CDR3 protein.

>TRBJ2-7|TRBV7-9
AGTGTSSYEQY
>TRBJ2-1|TRBV12-3/TRBV12-4
ASSLAPQGGGEQF
>TRBJ1-1|TRBV27
ASSFFGGEAF
>TRBJ1-6|TRBV9
ASSVDQSNYNSPLH
>TRBJ2-4|TRBV18
ASSLGGQTDIQY
>TRBJ2-7|TRBV27
ASTKSVTSGSYEQY
>TRBJ1-2|TRBV5-5
ASSSGQGVNYGYT
>TRBJ2-1|TRBV10-3
AISESQGPAHEQF
>TRBJ2-5|TRBV2
ATKGERGYQETQY
>TRBJ2-5|TRBV12-3/TRBV12-4
ASSDVVETQY
>TRBJ1-2|TRBV20-1
SAKDKYGYT
>TRBJ1-1|TRBV7-2
ASSRRREAF
>TRBJ1-5|TRBV20-1
SARGTAGQPQH
>TRBJ2-5|TRBV18
ASSPPMGEQY
>TRBJ2-1|TRBV27
ASSLVGTSVREQF
>TRBJ2-7|TRBV11-2
ASEPSGSIYEQY
>TRBJ2-1|TRBV6-5
ASDRAGQGWSEQF
>TRBJ2-7|TRBV27
ASSFGTNYEQY
>TRBJ2-1|TRBV12-3/TRBV12-4
ASIPGGRDEQF
>TRBJ2-1|TRBV6-2/TRBV6-3
ASSYGSFSYNEQF
>TRBJ2-1|TRBV12-3/TRBV12-4
ASRHRSSGIDEQF
>TRBJ1-2|TRBV10-3
AISEGNSYGYT
>TRBJ2-4|TRBV12-3/TRBV12-4
ASRLTGGLQNIQY
>TRBJ2-7|TRBV29-1
SVEIRRGNEQY
>TRBJ2-1|TRBV11-2
ASSLGTRDNEQF
>TRBJ2-1|TRBV5-6
ASRTSGGNNEQF
>TRBJ1-2|TRBV24-1
ATSDTGAAQFPFYGYT
>TRBJ1-5|TRBV12-3/TRBV12-4
ASSSDSGSSQPQH
>TRBJ2-3|TRBV4-1
ASNDLAGSGDTQY
>TRBJ1-1|TRBV29-1
SSPGGGNTEAF
>TRBJ2-3|TRBV12-3/TRBV12-4
ASSSRSHTQY
>TRBJ2-1|TRBV24-1
ATRGSGSNEF
>TRBJ2-1|TRBV7-3
ASSSPTGTGYNEQF
>TRBJ1-1|TRBV20-1
SARDPMTGSTEAF
>NA|TRBV20-1
SASRTSSGTQY
>TRBJ2-1|TRBV29-1
SVVLAGTGVSSYNEQF
>TRBJ2-5|TRBV5-1
ASSQGQGAQETQY
>TRBJ1-5|TRBV10-3
AISDRTSNQPQH
>TRBJ1-2|TRBV28
ASRIPPGTGEGGYT
>TRBJ2-7|TRBV12-3/TRBV12-4
ASSLGGTTSYEQY
>TRBJ2-5|TRBV6-6
VSSFGRGYQETQY
>TRBJ2-7|TRBV10-3
AISGKNQDTSSYEQY
>TRBJ2-7|TRBV28
ASYEREASYEQY
>TRBJ2-7|TRBV5-1
ASSLGGTAAYEQY
>TRBJ2-6|TRBV20-1
SVGLTGANVLT
>TRBJ2-3|TRBV7-2
ASSSPSEASGDAQY
>TRBJ2-5|TRBV7-2
ASSGWGIQETQY
>TRBJ2-7|TRBV4-1
ASSQEITAGAGEQY
>TRBJ1-1|TRBV29-1
SVEVRSWNTEAF
>TRBJ2-7|TRBV18
ASSPRDSQSSEQY
>TRBJ2-7|TRBV5-1
ASSLNLAGVYEQY
>TRBJ2-3|TRBV20-1
SELKGGTDTQY
>NA|TRBV30
AWRGGTGDDEQY
>TRBJ2-1|TRBV29-1
SVELAAAGEQF
>TRBJ2-5|TRBV7-9
ASSFSLGPGETQY